This entry lists 22 T cell receptor beta chains sequenced from one sample in a study of cytomegalovirus exposure and HLA in healthy donors. Vbeta (60) and Jbeta (13) primers were used in the PCR. Sequenced by immunoSEQ multiplex PCR; TCRdb stores in-frame clones only, minus some. The sample has under 150,000 clones, 79% seen once; the top ten hold 0.85% to 1.4%. Sample: PBMCs. These receptors originate from a male donor in good health and CMV-seronegative.

The chain employs TRBV7-9 and TRBJ2-7; tentatively, D is TRBD2 (6 bases). The V end was cut by 5 bases, the J end by 3 bases, with 11 bases between. Germline CDR1 SEHNR, CDR2 FQNEAQ (reference sequence). The CDR3 has 13 amino acids. The CDR3 DNA is TGTGCCAGCAGCGCGGGACCAGGCTACGAGCAGTACTTC. It is translated as CASSAGPGYEQYF.

The chain is built from TRBV7-2 and TRBJ1-1; perhaps TRBD1 as D (5 bases). Trimming pared 5 bases from V and 4 bases from J, leaving 14 bases between. CDR3 length: 14 residues. Looked up from germline, CDR1 is SGHTA and CDR2 is FQGNSA. The CDR3 DNA reads TGTGCCAGCAGCCACCCAGGGATGAGCACTGAAGCTTTCTTT. It specifies CASSHPGMSTEAFF.

This chain uses TRBV5-1 with TRBJ1-2, with D possibly TRBD1 on 6 matching bases. The CDR3 covers 11 residues. Germline loops: CDR1 SGHRS, CDR2 YFSETQ. The V end lost 6 bases, the J end lost 7 bases, and 10 bases lay between the germline ends. Here the CDR3 reads CASKGVSGYTF. The CDR3 region has the DNA TGCGCCAGCAAGGGGGTCTCTGGCTACACCTTC.

This sequence joins TRBV5-6 and TRBJ1-2; 8 bases agree with TRBD1. With V trimmed by 4 bases and J by 3 bases, 11 bases remained unmatched. This CDR3 spans 16 amino acids. Germline V gene lookup returns CDR1 SGHDT and CDR2 YYEEEE. CDR3 DNA sequence: TGTGCCAGCAGCCTGAAGGGGGCAGGGGGCGACTATGGCTACACCTTC. Translated: CASSLKGAGGDYGYTF. Filled out from reference TRBV5-6 and TRBJ1-2, the complete variable domain reads DAGVTQSPTHLIKTRGQQVTLRCSPKSGHDTVSWYQQALGQGPQFIFQYYEEEERQRGNFPDRFSGHQFPNYSSELNVNALLLGDSALYLCASSLKGAGGDYGYTFGSGTRLTVV.

This clone was detected ten times or more. The chain uses TRBV7-9 and TRBJ1-1, with 9 bases that match TRBD1. CDR1 is SEHNR and CDR2 is FQNEAQ in the germline V gene (reference sequence). V was clipped by 5 bases and J by 5 bases; unmatched bases: 6. The CDR3 totals 14 residues. The CDR3 coding sequence is TGTGCCAGCAGCCCCGACAGGGGGTGGACTGAAGCTTTCTTT. Residues: CASSPDRGWTEAFF.

This clone was detected a few times. The chain combines TRBV6-5 with TRBJ1-6; 8 bases map to TRBD1. V dropped 6 bases and J dropped 9; count of bases not matched to a gene: 7. This CDR3 has 14 residues. Germline CDR1 MNHEY, CDR2 SVGAGI. The CDR3 nucleotides read TGTGCCAGCAGCCCCGGACAGGGAGTTTCACCCCTCCACTTT. Protein: CASSPGQGVSPLHF.

This chain links TRBV30 with TRBJ2-1; D is uncertain. V was pared by 0 bases and J by 10 bases, with 10 bases between. The CDR3 loop spans 12 amino acids. The germline V gene has CDR1 GTSNPN and CDR2 SVGIG (reference sequence). In nucleotides, the CDR3 is TGTGCCTGGAGTGTACCTCTAGGAGAGCAGTTCTTC. It yields the protein CAWSVPLGEQFF.

The rearrangement uses TRBV18 and TRBJ1-1; TRBD1 agrees at 8 bases. V trimming: 3 bases; J trimming: 5 bases; junction bases outside the gene matches: 5. Looked up from germline, CDR1 is KGHSH and CDR2 is LQKENI. The CDR3 length is 14 residues. The CDR3: CASSPIQGETEAFF. CDR3 sequence (DNA): TGTGCCAGCTCACCGATACAGGGGGAAACTGAAGCTTTCTTT.

This rearrangement joins TRBV4-3 to TRBJ2-1; the match to TRBD2 covers 8 bases. Germline CDR1 is LGHNA and CDR2 is YSLEER. CDR3 length equals 15 residues. Trimming at V came to 6 bases and at J to 5 bases, leaving 9 bases not matched to a gene. The CDR3 DNA reads as TGCGCCAGCAGGGGGACCGGGACTAGAAACAATGAGCAGTTCTTC. It specifies CASRGTGTRNNEQFF.

The chain uses TRBV7-8 and TRBJ2-1; the D gene is possibly TRBD2 (5 bases). Germline CDR1 and CDR2: SGHVS and FQNEAQ. Trimming cost V 4 bases and J 6 bases, with 16 bases left between them. CDR3 length: 15 residues. CDR3 nucleotides: TGTGCCAGCAGCTCCCACGGACTGTTGGGCAATGAGCAGTTCTTC. Encoded protein: CASSSHGLLGNEQFF.

This clone was seen only once. The chain has TRBV4-3 and TRBJ2-2; 11 nucleotides agree with TRBD1. The CDR3 consists of 17 residues. CDR1 and CDR2 from the germline V gene are LGHNA and YSLEER. With 4 bases clipped from V and 7 bases from J, the junction kept 11 bases outside the gene matches. CDR3 amino acids: CASSRFPGQGDGGELFF. In DNA, the CDR3 is TGCGCCAGCAGCCGCTTCCCGGGACAGGGGGACGGCGGGGAGCTGTTTTTT.

The CDR3: CATGLQGANTEAFF. The CDR3 region has the DNA TGTGCCACCGGACTACAGGGGGCCAACACTGAAGCTTTCTTT. The gene calls are TRBV6-6 and TRBJ1-1, with TRBD1 identical over 9 bases. V was pared by 10 bases and J by 2 bases, with 8 bases of the junction left unmatched. CDR1 and CDR2 from the germline V gene are MNHNY and SVGAGI (reference sequence). This CDR3 has 14 residues.

V and J are TRBV5-1 and TRBJ2-1, with 13 bases that match TRBD2. This CDR3 has 16 amino acids. Germline V CDR1 and CDR2: SGHRS, YFSETQ. With V trimmed by 4 bases and J by 1 base, 2 bases remained unmatched. The CDR3 nucleotides are TGCGCCAGCAGCGCGACTAGCGGGGGGTCCTACAATGAGCAGTTCTTC. Amino acids: CASSATSGGSYNEQFF.

V is TRBV19 and J is TRBJ1-2, with D perhaps TRBD1 (6 bases). Between the trimmed V and J ends, which lost 1 base and 7 bases, there was a span of 10 bases. This CDR3 has 13 residues. Germline lookup yields CDR1 LNHDA and CDR2 SQIVND (reference sequence). The CDR3 nucleotides read TGTGCCAGTAGTATAGCGGGGGGCTTTGGCTACACCTTC. As protein: CASSIAGGFGYTF.

This chain links TRBV6-5 with TRBJ2-7; D may be TRBD2 (5 bases). Germline CDR1 MNHEY, CDR2 SVGAGI. Trimming stripped 6 bases from V and 1 base from J, with 7 bases between. The CDR3 covers 12 residues. Written as DNA, the CDR3 is TGTGCCAGCAGGGGAGATTCCTACGAGCAGTACTTC. Translation: CASRGDSYEQYF.

The rearrangement links TRBV7-2 to TRBJ1-3; 7 bases fit TRBD1. After removal of 5 bases from V and 4 bases from J, the junction contained 5 bases not matched to a gene. The CDR3 consists of 14 residues. The germline V gene encodes CDR1 SGHTA and CDR2 FQGNSA. The DNA of the CDR3 is TGTGCCAGCAGCCTCGCAGGGGGGGGAAACACCATATATTTT. It codes for CASSLAGGGNTIYF.

This chain connects TRBV27 to TRBJ1-4; no firm D call. The CDR3 extends over 16 amino acids. CDR1 is MNHEY and CDR2 is SMNVEV in the germline V gene (reference sequence). Trimming took 6 bases from V and 0 from J, leaving 14 bases between them. CDR3: CASSARRQATNEKLFF. The CDR3 bases are TGTGCCAGCAGCGCGCGCCGGCAGGCAACTAATGAAAAACTGTTTTTT.

The rearrangement uses TRBV18 and TRBJ2-3; 7 nucleotides agree with TRBD2. This CDR3 spans 14 amino acids. With V trimmed by 2 bases and J by 4 bases, 3 bases remained unmatched. CDR1 and CDR2 from the germline V gene are KGHSH and LQKENI. The CDR3 loop reads CASSPAGRADTQYF. CDR3 nucleotide sequence: TGTGCCAGCTCACCAGCAGGGAGGGCAGATACGCAGTATTTT. The whole variable domain, filled in from reference TRBV18 and TRBJ2-3, reads NAGVMQNPRHLVRRRGQEARLRCSPMKGHSHVYWYRQLPEEGLKFMVYLQKENIIDESGMPKERFSAEFPKEGPSILRIQQVVRGDSAAYFCASSPAGRADTQYFGPGTRLTVL.

The chain uses TRBV5-6 and TRBJ1-6, with TRBD1 identical over 7 bases. V lost 0 bases and J lost 5; bases outside the gene matches: 5. Germline-derived CDR1 and CDR2 are SGHDT and YYEEEE. The CDR3 contains 16 residues. CDR3: CASSLDRGIDNSPLHF. DNA of the CDR3: TGTGCCAGCAGCTTGGACAGGGGTATAGATAATTCACCCCTCCACTTT.

To note about this clone: A read error is likely, as this CDR3 ends without the conserved phenylalanine or tryptophan. The J gene is TRBJ1-2, the V gene TRBV7-2; 8 bases agree with TRBD1. Trimming cost V 6 bases and J 4 bases; bases outside gene matches: 4. This CDR3 comprises 13 residues. Per the germline V gene, CDR1 is SGHTA and CDR2 is FQGNSA. The CDR3 is CASRFTGGYGYTL. Written as DNA, the CDR3 is TGTGCCAGCAGATTCACAGGGGGCTATGGCTACACCCTC.

This chain uses TRBV19 with TRBJ1-4, with D possibly being TRBD1 (6 bases). The V and J ends lost 6 bases and 5 bases respectively, with 13 bases between them. This CDR3 is 14 amino acids long. The germline V gene encodes CDR1 LNHDA and CDR2 SQIVND (reference sequence). CDR3 sequence: CASSPMRGNEKLFF. CDR3 DNA: TGTGCCAGTAGCCCTATGAGGGGGAATGAAAAACTGTTTTTT.

The rearrangement joins TRBV5-6 to TRBJ2-2, with D tentatively TRBD2 (5 bases). V was trimmed by 4 bases and J by 4 bases, leaving 17 bases between them. This CDR3 has 16 residues. Germline CDR1 and CDR2: SGHDT and YYEEEE. CDR3 sequence reads: CASSLRIRGGTGELFF. The CDR3 bases are TGTGCCAGCAGCCTACGGATCCGGGGTGGCACCGGGGAGCTGTTTTTT.